This T cell receptor (beta chain) was observed in a study of shared clonotypes between healthy human individuals. Points from the study as a whole: Estimated clonotype richness was generally higher in naive than memory subsets.

Trimming stripped 4 bases from V and 4 bases from J, with 8 bases between. Per the germline V gene, CDR1 is MDHEN and CDR2 is SYDVKM. The CDR3 is 12 residues long. The assay was immunoSEQ multiplex PCR, and TCRdb's table has in-frame clones only and misses some. The table has over 2 million clones, over 85% seen once. Note on this clone: Its matching antigen is unknown. The same CDR3 can be traced to other DNA sequences in this sample.

The chain couples TRBV28 to TRBJ2-7, with D perhaps TRBD1 (5 bases). This TCR came from a man between 18 and 35 years old in good health. What was sequenced was naive CD4+ T cells sorted from blood. Subset reported: CD45RA+ positively selected. The CDR3 loop reads CASSSTVYEQYF. The CDR3 DNA reads as TGTGCCAGCAGTTCGACAGTATACGAGCAGTACTTC.